The entry that follows covers one T cell receptor (beta chain) sequence. The antigen is unknown. The sample belongs to a study of STAT3 mutations in large granular lymphocyte leukemia. The CDR3 spans 13 residues. Between the trimmed V and J ends, which lost 3 bases and 5 bases, there was a span of 10 bases. In germline, CDR1 is LNHDA, CDR2 SQIVND (reference sequence). Findings and caveats of the study: Every T-LGLL patient had at least one immunodominant TCRbeta clonotype.

Assay used: immunoSEQ multiplex PCR; TCRdb lists only in-frame clones, some missing. The sample lists under 25,000 clones, around 92% occurring once. Source material: peripheral blood mononuclear cells. The V call is TRBV19, the J call TRBJ1-2; D uncertain. This clonotype was obtained from a man aged 60 to 69 with T-cell large granular lymphocyte leukemia. Some clones in this sample may be carry-over from other donors' samples. The chain's CDR3 is CASSISWSYGYTF. Here the CDR3 DNA reads TGTGCCAGTAGTATCTCCTGGTCGTATGGCTACACCTTC. Based on the CDR3 plus reference TRBV19 and TRBJ1-2, the full variable domain is DGGITQSPKYLFRKEGQNVTLSCEQNLNHDAMYWYRQDPGQGLRLIYYSQIVNDFQKGDIAEGYSVSREKKESFPLTVTSAQKNPTAFYLCASSISWSYGYTFGSGTRLTVV.